The table lists the clone carrying this T cell receptor (beta chain) with a count of one. What it recognizes is unknown. The PCR contained 60 Vbeta and 13 Jbeta primers. Using immunoSEQ multiplex PCR, the repertoire was profiled, and TCRdb retains in-frame clones only, with some absent. The sample consists of about 64,000 clones, less than 90% of them appearing once. There are 16 residues in the CDR3. This entry is derived from a study of cytomegalovirus exposure and HLA in healthy donors. As for the study in general: In a previous analysis, 117 million unique TCR beta sequences were found from some 200 million T cells. Whole-study results and caveats: Later, TCR association rates were found to vary by HLA locus, highest for DRB1 and lowest for HLA-C. Researchers reported in a later analysis that common viral pathogens appeared linked to several top clusters.

The source material was PBMCs. This sequence joins TRBV21-1 and TRBJ1-1. TRBV21-1 counts as a pseudogene. This receptor was obtained from a female donor in good health and CMV-seronegative. The CDR3 coding sequence is TGTGCCAGCAGCAAAGAAGCGGGTGGGGCACGCCGTCCGGCTTTCTTT. Its protein product is CASSKEAGGARRPAFF.